The 23 T cell receptor beta chains below come from one sample, sequenced in a study of blood T cell repertoires in COVID-19. Some clones are missing from TCRdb's copy, which holds only in-frame ones; the method was immunoSEQ multiplex PCR. The data show around 430,000 clones, approximately 89% seen once. Sequencing used peripheral blood. Receptor source: a woman in her forties or fifties with COVID-19, enrolled during active disease.

As concerns this clone: At one boundary the junction diverges from the germline segment, which might be a read error. The chain combines TRBV13 with TRBJ1-1, with D perhaps TRBD1 (6 bases). The CDR3 consists of 14 residues. Germline-derived CDR1 and CDR2 are PRHDT and FYEKMQ (reference sequence). CDR3 loop: CASSLGQQDTEAFF. The CDR3 DNA follows: TGTGCCAGCAGCCTAGGACAGCAGGACACTGAAGCTTTCTTT.

This chain uses TRBV19 with TRBJ1-1; possibly TRBD1 for D (5 bases). V shed 5 bases and J shed 0 bases, with 16 bases lying between them. Germline-derived CDR1 and CDR2 are LNHDA and SQIVND (reference sequence). There are 16 residues in the CDR3. CDR3 protein: CASSLIGTPMNTEAFF. The CDR3 nucleotides read TGTGCCAGTAGTCTGATTGGGACTCCAATGAACACTGAAGCTTTCTTT.

Here the CDR3 DNA reads TGTGCCAGCGTCAGGGGCGCTGAAGCTTTCTTT. Translation gives CASVRGAEAFF. This chain joins TRBV11-2 and TRBJ1-1; perhaps TRBD1 as D (6 bases). Per the germline V gene, CDR1 is SGHAT and CDR2 is FQNNGV. V was trimmed by 8 bases and J by 6 bases, leaving 10 bases between them. This CDR3 comprises 11 residues.

The rearrangement uses TRBV7-9 and TRBJ2-1; D is perhaps TRBD1 (6 bases). Trimming pared 5 bases from V and 8 bases from J, leaving 19 bases between. This CDR3 spans 15 amino acids. The germline CDR1 and CDR2 sequences are SEHNR and FQNEAQ (reference sequence). The CDR3 DNA follows: TGTGCCAGCAGCCTGAGGGGGTATAGTTCCGATGAGCAGTTCTTC. Translated: CASSLRGYSSDEQFF.

This chain joins TRBV6-1 and TRBJ2-1, with a possible D match to TRBD2 (6 bases). The CDR3 is made up of 17 amino acids. V lost 4 bases and J 8 bases, leaving 24 bases between the germline ends. The germline gives CDR1 MNHNS, CDR2 SASEGT. The CDR3 here is CASSVEGHLSLGYEQFF. In nucleotides, the CDR3 is TGTGCCAGCAGTGTGGAGGGGCACCTCAGTCTCGGCTATGAGCAGTTCTTC.

V usage is TRBV6-5 and J usage is TRBJ1-1, with TRBD1 as a possible D gene (5 bases). This CDR3 spans 15 amino acids. Germline V gene data show CDR1 as MNHEY and CDR2 as SVGAGI. V gave up 0 bases and J gave up 1 base, with 9 bases separating them. The CDR3, as DNA: TGTGCCAGCAGTTACTCGACCAGGGCGAACACTGAAGCTTTCTTT. Translated, it gives CASSYSTRANTEAFF.

The gene calls are TRBV6-1 and TRBJ1-2; the D is unclear. The CDR3 covers 13 residues. Trimming pared 5 bases from V and 8 bases from J, leaving 15 bases between. Germline lookup yields CDR1 MNHNS and CDR2 SASEGT. CDR3 in DNA: TGTGCCAGCAGTCAGGAGGGAGCCCCCGGCTACACCTTC. This gives the protein CASSQEGAPGYTF.

The chain combines TRBV19 with TRBJ1-1, with D possibly TRBD1 on 5 matching bases. The ends were cut back, 7 bases at V and 5 bases at J, with 26 bases in the middle. The CDR3 length is 17 residues. Germline V CDR1 and CDR2: LNHDA, SQIVND (reference sequence). The CDR3 loop reads CASTRGDFGGGGTEAFF. The CDR3 DNA reads as TGTGCCAGTACCCGAGGGGATTTTGGCGGCGGGGGTACTGAAGCTTTCTTT.

V and J are TRBV11-3 and TRBJ2-3; D ambiguous. This CDR3 spans 15 amino acids. V lost 1 base to trimming and J lost 4 bases, with 12 bases between them. The germline CDR1 and CDR2 sequences are SGHNT and YENEEA. The CDR3 bases are TGTGCCAGCAGCTTAGGGTCAGGCAGAGCAGATACGCAGTATTTT. Residues: CASSLGSGRADTQYF. Full variable domain (outside the CDR3, taken from reference TRBV11-3 and TRBJ2-3): EAGVVQSPRYKIIEKKQPVAFWCNPISGHNTLYWYLQNLGQGPELLIRYENEEAVDDSQLPKDRFSAERLKGVDSTLKIQPAELGDSAVYLCASSLGSGRADTQYFGPGTRLTVL.

This chain connects TRBV30 to TRBJ2-2, with 7 bases fitting TRBD1. J gave up 7 bases and V 5 bases, and 10 bases lay outside the gene matches. CDR3 length equals 14 residues. Per germline, CDR1 GTSNPN and CDR2 SVGIG (reference sequence). The CDR3 spells CAWGRGLAVGELFF. CDR3 DNA sequence: TGTGCCTGGGGCAGGGGGTTGGCAGTCGGGGAGCTGTTTTTT.

The chain uses TRBV5-6 and TRBJ2-2, with a tentative D call TRBD1 (6 bases). Trimming left V 3 bases short and J 1 base short, with 10 bases between. The CDR3 is made up of 15 amino acids. CDR1 and CDR2 from the germline V gene are SGHDT and YYEEEE. The CDR3 loop reads CASSSLTGNTGELFF. As DNA, the CDR3 is TGTGCCAGCAGCTCACTGACAGGGAACACCGGGGAGCTGTTTTTT.

The genes are TRBV19 and TRBJ2-1; possibly TRBD1 for D (5 bases). There are 15 residues in the CDR3. CDR1 is LNHDA, CDR2 SQIVND, per germline (reference sequence). Trimming took 4 bases from V and 5 from J, leaving 15 bases between them. Written as DNA, the CDR3 is TGTGCCAGTAGTAATGGGTGGGGCCATGACAATGAGCAGTTCTTC. It translates to CASSNGWGHDNEQFF.

This clone was seen only once. V usage is TRBV7-2 and J usage is TRBJ1-3; D ambiguous. Per the germline V gene, CDR1 is SGHTA and CDR2 is FQGNSA. Trimming cost V 3 bases and J 3 bases, with 9 bases left between them. The CDR3 is made up of 14 amino acids. The CDR3 DNA sequence: TGTGCCAGCAGCTTCCCGCCAGTTGGAAACACCATATATTTT. Its protein product is CASSFPPVGNTIYF.

The J gene is TRBJ2-2, the V gene TRBV9; 7 bases fit TRBD1. The CDR3 length is 15 residues. CDR1 and CDR2 from the germline V gene are SGDLS and YYNGEE. V shed 0 bases, J shed 7 bases, and the junction held 6 bases outside the gene matches. The CDR3 loop is CASSVVKGAGGELFF. The CDR3 region has the DNA TGTGCCAGCAGCGTAGTGAAGGGGGCTGGCGGGGAGCTGTTTTTT.

The chain recombines TRBV7-7 with TRBJ2-1, with TRBD2 identical over 9 bases. The CDR3 runs to 15 residues. CDR1 is SSHAT, CDR2 FNYEAQ, per germline (reference sequence). The V and J ends lost 1 base and 6 bases, in that order; junction bases with no gene match: 4. CDR3 DNA: TGTGCCAGCAGCTTAGGGCTAGCGGGGCGCAATGAGCAGTTCTTC. This encodes CASSLGLAGRNEQFF.

This rearrangement joins TRBV2 to TRBJ1-2; weak D call: TRBD1 (6 bases). V lost 5 bases and J lost 4, with 11 bases in between. Germline assignment: CDR1 SNHLY and CDR2 FYNNEI. This CDR3 contains 13 residues. The CDR3 protein is CASSNRAGYGYTF. CDR3 DNA sequence: TGTGCCAGCAGTAACAGGGCGGGCTATGGCTACACCTTC.

Concerning this clone itself: The sample holds other DNA sequences that translate to the same CDR3. J is TRBJ1-5 and V is TRBV6-1; no clear D gene. Germline CDR1 reads MNHNS; CDR2 reads SASEGT. V lost 2 bases and J 4 bases, leaving 6 bases between the germline ends. The CDR3 runs 13 residues. CDR3 nucleotide sequence: TGTGCCAGCAGTGAAAGCGGAAATCAGCCCCAGCATTTT. Residues: CASSESGNQPQHF.

J is TRBJ1-2 and V is TRBV3-1 (or the pseudogene TRBV3-2); the match to TRBD1 covers 8 bases. This CDR3 is 14 amino acids long. Per the germline V gene, CDR1 is LGHDT and CDR2 is YNNKEL (reference sequence). V was clipped by 0 bases and J by 8 bases; unmatched bases: 5. CDR3 region: CASSQDHGQGGYTF. The DNA for the CDR3 is TGTGCCAGCAGCCAAGACCATGGACAGGGCGGCTACACCTTC.

This clone was counted between two and nine times. The V and J genes are TRBV30 and TRBJ1-5; 7 bases are a match to TRBD1. This CDR3 region has 16 residues. The ends lost 2 bases at V and 0 bases at J; junction bases unmatched: 7. Germline lookup yields CDR1 GTSNPN and CDR2 SVGIG (reference sequence). CDR3 amino acids: CAWSSPGTVSNQPQHF. The CDR3 nucleotides read TGTGCCTGGAGTTCACCCGGGACAGTTAGCAATCAGCCCCAGCATTTT.

This sequence joins TRBV18 and TRBJ1-2, with D tentatively TRBD1 (6 bases). CDR1 and CDR2 (germline): KGHSH, LQKENI. V was trimmed by 6 bases and J by 6 bases, leaving 20 bases between them. The CDR3 length is 15 residues. The CDR3 nucleotides read TGTGCCAGCTCCAATTATGGGGGCGCGGAAGATGGCTACACCTTC. This encodes CASSNYGGAEDGYTF.

V gene TRBV6-5 combines with J gene TRBJ2-7, with 10 bases aligning to TRBD1. Germline CDR1 is MNHEY and CDR2 is SVGAGI. V was clipped by 6 bases and J by 3 bases; unmatched bases: 8. The CDR3 extends over 15 amino acids. Here the CDR3 reads CASSPGQGGLYEQYF. The CDR3, as DNA: TGTGCCAGCAGCCCCGGACAGGGGGGCCTCTACGAGCAGTACTTC.

The gene calls are TRBV5-1 and TRBJ1-4; the D is unclear. The CDR3 extends over 13 amino acids. V gave up 0 bases and J gave up 5 bases, with 5 bases separating them. Germline CDR1 and CDR2: SGHRS and YFSETQ. CDR3 in amino acids: CASSLGLNEKLFF. CDR3 coding DNA: TGCGCCAGCAGCTTGGGTCTAAATGAAAAACTGTTTTTT.

With regard to this clone: This sample also contains other DNA sequences that code for the same CDR3. This chain joins TRBV7-2 and TRBJ1-1; 7 bases are shared with TRBD1. Germline V lookup: CDR1 SGHTA, CDR2 FQGNSA. Trimming removed 2 bases from V and 5 bases from J; junction bases left unmatched: 2. The CDR3 length is 13 residues. The CDR3 spells CASSLSGGTEAFF. CDR3 bases: TGTGCCAGCAGCTTATCAGGGGGAACTGAAGCTTTCTTT. The full variable domain, rest sourced from reference TRBV7-2 and TRBJ1-1, is GAGVSQSPSNKVTEKGKDVELRCDPISGHTALYWYRQSLGQGLEFLIYFQGNSAPDKSGLPSDRFSAERTGGSVSTLTIQRTQQEDSAVYLCASSLSGGTEAFFGQGTRLTVV.